Reported below is one T cell receptor (beta chain). Its antigen is currently unknown. Template material for TCR beta VDJ and CDR3 profiling consisted of genomic DNA. MiXCR, applied by TCRdb to the reads, yields one record per CDR3 protein. The table includes around 200,000 distinct CDR3 sequences, 61% detected once. This record comes from a study of CD8+CD57+ T cells in acquired aplastic anemia. About the research overall: Across the sorted CD4+ and CD8+ cells, DNA amounts averaged about 3 ug. Average CD4+ read depth in healthy donors was about 10.8 million reads.

With V trimmed by 4 bases and J by 4 bases, 5 bases remained unmatched. Germline CDR1 and CDR2: SGDLS and YYNGEE. This CDR3 is built from 14 residues. Findings and caveats of the study: Overlap between patients and controls comprised roughly 30 CD8+ CDR3 sequences.

Sequencing was performed on sorted CD4+, CD8+, or CD8+CD57+ T cells (not recorded which) from PBMCs. The chain links TRBV9 to TRBJ2-3; 8 bases are a match to TRBD1. This TCR was sampled from a human donor in good health. The CDR3, as DNA: TGTGCCAGCAGCCGGACAGGGAATCCAGATACGCAGTATTTT. Its protein product is CASSRTGNPDTQYF.